This entry describes one T cell receptor (beta chain). Its antigen specificity is not known. The sample holds no much larger clone one base away, and base qualities are not on file. This entry comes from a study of blood T cells in healthy people across ages (dated by TCRdb to the mid-2010s). At the level of the whole study: Template switching captured roughly one uniquely barcoded TCR beta cDNA molecule per two T cells in model experiments. Using deep sequencing normalized with unique cDNA molecular identifiers, the study measured how TCR beta repertoire diversity changes with age. Donors were grouped into four age groups: young (average approximately 15 years), middle-aged (approximately 41), aged (around 56) and long-lived (about 89). To avoid experimental bias, donors of different ages were distributed randomly across sequencing lanes. The study analyzed two additional independent replicas of 1 million unique cDNA reads from the same blood draw for two donors, one aged 18 to 29 and one aged 80 or older.

Donors were a few dozen systemically healthy Caucasian individuals from Russia aged roughly 6 to 95 years. Each donor gave 8 to 10 milliliters of peripheral blood, collected into EDTA-treated Vacutainer tubes. Ficoll-Paque density-gradient centrifugation was used to isolate PBMCs, with at least 7 million per sample. Total RNA, at least 6 micrograms per sample, was extracted from PBMCs with Trizol reagent. Naive CD45RAhigh/CD27high T cell percentages were measured by flow cytometry on a PBMC aliquot from every donor. On the study overall, not on this receptor specifically: Observed TCR beta diversity per million T cells fell roughly linearly with age, and a significant reduction was already apparent by age about 38. There was a strong correlation between observed TCR beta diversity and the percentage of naive T cells measured by flow cytometry. Donor CMV infection status was unknown, potentially confounding age-related changes in expanded clonotypes. Estimates of total diversity based on one million sequenced T cells were considered lower bounds and underestimates. Bulk unsorted PBMC profiling prevented conclusive comparison of naive and antigen-experienced compartments. The long-lived group showed more naive CD4+ T cells, fewer expanded clones and increased TCR diversity than the aged group, suggesting age selection.

The library was obtained by 5' RACE. The instrument was an Illumina HiSeq 2500. A second 7 to 11 cycle PCR used a sample-barcoded 5' primer and a J-beta primer mix. A unique molecular identifier was introduced onto each TCR beta cDNA molecule by a template-switch 5' adaptor carrying 12 random nucleotides. Each sample yielded at least 2.5 million CDR3-containing paired-end reads. All of the RNA was converted into first-strand cDNA using the Mint cDNA synthesis kit, with a TRBC-specific oligonucleotide serving as the primer. All cDNA was treated with uracil-DNA glycosylase and then went through a first 18-cycle PCR with the universal primers M1SS and BC2_uni_R. For the original study's pipeline: Normalization of each sample was performed by random selection of 1 million high-quality reads, each carrying a distinct molecular identifier. Instead of being binned into consensus sequences, reads that shared molecular identifiers were thrown out. MiTCR, run with a Q25 quality threshold and the strictest error-elimination algorithm, handled CDR3 identification, clonotype clustering and error correction. A nonparametric unseen species model using Euler transformation provided a lower-bound estimate of total TCR beta diversity. TCRdb redid the processing of the public reads, applying fastp at Q25 and MiXCR, and retained in-frame beta chains. Each CDR3 protein appears once, grouped with its most common genes and DNA. Here the V and J calls rest on TCRdb's processing, not on the authors' analysis. This sample has about a million distinct CDR3 sequences in its table, and 35% to 40% of those were observed once. The top ten hold roughly 13% of the sample.

Per the germline V gene (reference sequence), SEHNR is the CDR1 and FQNEAQ is the CDR2. V drops 5 bases and J drops 6 bases, leaving 16 bases in between. Reading from cysteine to phenylalanine, the CDR3 counts 14 amino acids. This entry keeps only the CDR3 DNA: 42 bases, framed from base 1. The chain joins TRBV7-9 to TRBJ1-2, with no reliable assignment of the D segment. The source of this sequence is a man aged 18 to 30 in good health. The sample comprised blood. The DNA reads as follows: TGTGCCAGCAGCCTAAGGCTTATGGAGGATGGCTACACCTTC. It is translated as CASSLRLMEDGYTF.